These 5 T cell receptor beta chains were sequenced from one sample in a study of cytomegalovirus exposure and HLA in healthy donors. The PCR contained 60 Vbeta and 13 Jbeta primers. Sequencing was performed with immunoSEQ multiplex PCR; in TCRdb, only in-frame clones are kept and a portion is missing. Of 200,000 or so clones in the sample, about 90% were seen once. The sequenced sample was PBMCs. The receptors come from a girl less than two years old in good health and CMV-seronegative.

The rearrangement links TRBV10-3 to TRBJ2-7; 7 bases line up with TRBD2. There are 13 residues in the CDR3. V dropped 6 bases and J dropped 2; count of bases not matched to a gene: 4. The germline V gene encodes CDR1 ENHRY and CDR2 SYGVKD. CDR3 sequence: CAISGGNPYEQYF. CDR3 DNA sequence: TGTGCCATCAGCGGGGGGAACCCCTACGAGCAGTACTTC.

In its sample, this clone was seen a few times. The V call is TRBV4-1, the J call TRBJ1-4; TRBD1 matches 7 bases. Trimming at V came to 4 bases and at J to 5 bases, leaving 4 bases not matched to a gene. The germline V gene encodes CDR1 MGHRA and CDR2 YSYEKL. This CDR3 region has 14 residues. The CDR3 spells CASSLGQWNEKLFF. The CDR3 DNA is TGCGCCAGCAGCCTGGGACAGTGGAATGAAAAACTGTTTTTT.

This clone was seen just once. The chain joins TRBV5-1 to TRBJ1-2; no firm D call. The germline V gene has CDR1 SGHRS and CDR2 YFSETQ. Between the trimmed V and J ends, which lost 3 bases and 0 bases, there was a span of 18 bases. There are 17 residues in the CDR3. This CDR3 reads CASSSGGSPKANYGYTF. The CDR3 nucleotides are TGCGCCAGCAGCTCGGGAGGCAGTCCTAAAGCTAACTATGGCTACACCTTC. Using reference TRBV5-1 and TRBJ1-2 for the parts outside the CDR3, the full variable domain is KAGVTQTPRYLIKTRGQQVTLSCSPISGHRSVSWYQQTPGQGLQFLFEYFSETQRNKGNFPGRFSGRQFSNSRSEMNVSTLELGDSALYLCASSSGGSPKANYGYTFGSGTRLTVV.

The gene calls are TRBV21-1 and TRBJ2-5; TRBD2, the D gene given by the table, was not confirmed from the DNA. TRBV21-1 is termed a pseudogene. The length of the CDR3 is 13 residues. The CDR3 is CASSLLGGETQYF. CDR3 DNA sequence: TGTGCCAGCAGCCTATTGGGAGGAGAGACCCAGTACTTC.

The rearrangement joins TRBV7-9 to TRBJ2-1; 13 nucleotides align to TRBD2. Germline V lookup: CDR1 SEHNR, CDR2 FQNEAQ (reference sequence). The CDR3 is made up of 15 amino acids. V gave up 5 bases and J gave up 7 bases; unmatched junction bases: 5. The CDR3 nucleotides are TGTGCCAGCAGCGGGACTAGCGGGATACGGAATGAGCAGTTCTTC. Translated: CASSGTSGIRNEQFF.